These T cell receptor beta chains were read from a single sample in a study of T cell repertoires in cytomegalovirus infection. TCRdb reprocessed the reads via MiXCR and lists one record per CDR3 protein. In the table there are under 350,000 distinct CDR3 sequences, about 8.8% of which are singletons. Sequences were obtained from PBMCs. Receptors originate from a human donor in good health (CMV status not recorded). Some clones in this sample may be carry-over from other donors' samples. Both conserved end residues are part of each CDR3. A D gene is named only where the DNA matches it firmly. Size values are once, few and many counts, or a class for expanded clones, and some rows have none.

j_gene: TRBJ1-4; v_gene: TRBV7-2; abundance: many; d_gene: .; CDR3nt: TGTGCCAGCAGCCCAGCAGGGGCGTCAGGAGAAAAACTGTTTTTT; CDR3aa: CASSPAGASGEKLFF
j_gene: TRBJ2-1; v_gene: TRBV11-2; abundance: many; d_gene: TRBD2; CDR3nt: TGTGCCAGCAGCCCTAGACTAGCGGGGGGGCCAGGGCGGGCGGACAATGAGCAGTTCTTC; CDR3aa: CASSPRLAGGPGRADNEQFF
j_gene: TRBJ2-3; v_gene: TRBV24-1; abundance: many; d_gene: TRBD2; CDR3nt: TGTGCCACCAGTGATCCGGGGGGGACGGAGACGCAGTATTTT; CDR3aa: CATSDPGGTETQYF
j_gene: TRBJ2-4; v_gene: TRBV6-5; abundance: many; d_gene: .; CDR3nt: TGTGCCAGCAGTTACACGCGAGTAGCCAAAAACATTCAGTACTTC; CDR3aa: CASSYTRVAKNIQYF
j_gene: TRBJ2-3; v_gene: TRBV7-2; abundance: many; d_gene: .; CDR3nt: TGTGCCAGCAGCTTAGGGAATAGCGGAGGCACAGATACGCAGTATTTT; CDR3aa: CASSLGNSGGTDTQYF
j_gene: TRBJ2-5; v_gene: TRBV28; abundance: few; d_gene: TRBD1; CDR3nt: TGTGCCAGCAGTTCCTCCGGGACAGGGTCGGAGACCCAGTACTTC; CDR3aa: CASSSSGTGSETQYF
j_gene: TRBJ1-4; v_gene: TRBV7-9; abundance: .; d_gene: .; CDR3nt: TGTGCCAGCAGCTTAGCACAGGTGGCTAATGAAAAACTGTTTTTT; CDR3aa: CASSLAQVANEKLFF
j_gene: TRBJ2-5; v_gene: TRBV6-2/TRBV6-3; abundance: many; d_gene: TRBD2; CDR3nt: TGTGCCAGCAGCAGACTAGCGGGGGGGCAAGAGACCCAGTACTTC; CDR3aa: CASSRLAGGQETQYF
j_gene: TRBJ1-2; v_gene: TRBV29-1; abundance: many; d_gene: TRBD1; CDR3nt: TGCAGCGTTCCTGGACAGGGGGCTTGGTATGGCTACACCTTC; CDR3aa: CSVPGQGAWYGYTF
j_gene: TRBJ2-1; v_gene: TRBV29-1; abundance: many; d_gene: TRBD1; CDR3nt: TGCAGCGTTGGGGGGGCGGGACAGGGATCCTACAATGAGCAGTTCTTC; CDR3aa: CSVGGAGQGSYNEQFF
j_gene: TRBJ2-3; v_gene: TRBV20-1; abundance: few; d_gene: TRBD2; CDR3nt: TGCAGTGCCCTTAAGCGGGGCAGCACAGATACGCAGTATTTT; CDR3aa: CSALKRGSTDTQYF
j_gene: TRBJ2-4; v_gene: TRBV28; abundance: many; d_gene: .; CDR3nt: TGTGCCAGCGTGGAGGAAGGGGTGGGCAAAAACATTCAGTACTTC; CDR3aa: CASVEEGVGKNIQYF
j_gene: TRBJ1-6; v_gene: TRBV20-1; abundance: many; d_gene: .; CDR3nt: TGCAGTGCTAGAAATTACGGCAGGCTTAATTCACCCCTCCACTTT; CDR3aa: CSARNYGRLNSPLHF
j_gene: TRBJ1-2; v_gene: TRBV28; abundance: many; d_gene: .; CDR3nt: TGTGCCAGCAGTTCCAAGACCTATGGCTACACCTTC; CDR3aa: CASSSKTYGYTF
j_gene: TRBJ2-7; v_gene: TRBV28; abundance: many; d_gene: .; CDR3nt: TGTGCCAGTCCCGGGGGCTACGAGCAGTACTTC; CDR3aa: CASPGGYEQYF
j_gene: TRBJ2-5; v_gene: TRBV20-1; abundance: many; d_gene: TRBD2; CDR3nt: TGCAGCCCGACTAGCGGGGGGCCGGAGACCCAGTACTTC; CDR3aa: CSPTSGGPETQYF
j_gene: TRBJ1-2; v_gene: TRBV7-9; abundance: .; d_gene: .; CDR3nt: TGTGCCAGCAGTCATACCGGTCCAAAGAAGTATGGCTACACCTTC; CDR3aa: CASSHTGPKKYGYTF
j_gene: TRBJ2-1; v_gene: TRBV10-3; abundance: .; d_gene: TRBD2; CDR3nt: TGTGCCATCAGTGAAAACCTAGCGGGAGGGGATGAGCAGTTCTTC; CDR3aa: CAISENLAGGDEQFF
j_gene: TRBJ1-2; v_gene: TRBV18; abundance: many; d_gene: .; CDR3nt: TGTGCCAGCTTACCTCCATCGGTAAACACTCAGGGTGGCTACACCTTC; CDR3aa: CASLPPSVNTQGGYTF
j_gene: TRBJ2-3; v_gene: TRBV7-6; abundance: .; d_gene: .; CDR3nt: TGTGCCAGCAGCTTATTCTCCGGAGGACCCGATGCGCAGTATTTT; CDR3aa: CASSLFSGGPDAQYF
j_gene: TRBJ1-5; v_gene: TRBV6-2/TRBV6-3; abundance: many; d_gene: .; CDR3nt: TGTGCCAGCAGTTTGAGGTGGGAAAGAGGGACCAGCAATCAGCCCCAGCATTTT; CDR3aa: CASSLRWERGTSNQPQHF
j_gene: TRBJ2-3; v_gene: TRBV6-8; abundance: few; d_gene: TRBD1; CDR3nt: TGTGCCAGCAGTTACGCCGGGACAGGAGGAACAGATACGCAGTATTTT; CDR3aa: CASSYAGTGGTDTQYF
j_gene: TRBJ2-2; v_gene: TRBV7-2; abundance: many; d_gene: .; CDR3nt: TGTGCCAGCAGCTTAAGACTAACCGACACCGGGGAGCTGTTTTTT; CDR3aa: CASSLRLTDTGELFF
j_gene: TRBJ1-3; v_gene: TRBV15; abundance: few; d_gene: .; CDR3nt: TGTGCCACCAGTGGGGGCCTCGGAAACACCATATATTTT; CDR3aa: CATSGGLGNTIYF
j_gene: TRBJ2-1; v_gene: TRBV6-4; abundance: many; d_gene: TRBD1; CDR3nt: TGTGCCAGCAGTGACGGATATTCCCGACAGGGGAGAAATGAGCAGTTCTTC; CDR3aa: CASSDGYSRQGRNEQFF
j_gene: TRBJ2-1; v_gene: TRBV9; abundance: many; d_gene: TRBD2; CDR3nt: TGTGCCAGCAGCGTCGAACTAGCGCGTGAGCAGTTCTTC; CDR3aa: CASSVELAREQFF
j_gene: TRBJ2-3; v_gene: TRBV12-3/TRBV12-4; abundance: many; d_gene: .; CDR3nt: .; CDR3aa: CASSFLADTQYF
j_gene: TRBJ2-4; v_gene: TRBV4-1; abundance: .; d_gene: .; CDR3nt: TGCGCCAGCAGCCTGCGGGAAAGGGACCTTCCCAAAAACATTCAGTACTTC; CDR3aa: CASSLRERDLPKNIQYF
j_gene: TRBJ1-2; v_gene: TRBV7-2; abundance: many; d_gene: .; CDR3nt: TGTGCCAGCAGCTTGAAAGGGGGTGGTGGCTACACCTTC; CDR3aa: CASSLKGGGGYTF
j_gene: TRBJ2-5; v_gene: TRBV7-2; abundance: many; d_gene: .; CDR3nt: TGTGCCAGCAGCTTCGAACCGTCCCCACGGAGGACCCAGTACTTC; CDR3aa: CASSFEPSPRRTQYF
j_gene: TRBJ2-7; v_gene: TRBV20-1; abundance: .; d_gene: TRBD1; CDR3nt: TGCAGTGCTAGAGTAAGCGCCGAGGGACAGGTCTCCTACGAGCAGTACTTC; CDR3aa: CSARVSAEGQVSYEQYF
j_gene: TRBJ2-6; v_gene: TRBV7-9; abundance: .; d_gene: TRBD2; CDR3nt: TGTGCCAGCGATTTCGGCGGCGGGAGCTCTGGGGCCAACGTCCTGACTTTC; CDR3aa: CASDFGGGSSGANVLTF
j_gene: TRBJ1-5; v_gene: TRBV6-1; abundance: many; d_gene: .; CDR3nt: TGTGCCAGCAGTGTAGCCGGACCTATGTCACACCAGCCCCAGCATTTT; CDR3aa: CASSVAGPMSHQPQHF
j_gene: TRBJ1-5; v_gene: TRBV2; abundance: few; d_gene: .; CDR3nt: TGTGCCAGCAGTTTGGACCTAAGCAGAAATCAGCCCCAGCATTTT; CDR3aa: CASSLDLSRNQPQHF
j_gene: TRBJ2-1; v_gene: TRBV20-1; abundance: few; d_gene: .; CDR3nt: TGCAGTGCTAGAGATTTCTCAAGAGACTCCTACAATGAGCAGTTCTTC; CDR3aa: CSARDFSRDSYNEQFF
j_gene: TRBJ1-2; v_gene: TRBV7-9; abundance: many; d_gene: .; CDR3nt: TGTGCCAGCAGCTTAGATGGTCTCTATGGCTACACCTTC; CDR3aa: CASSLDGLYGYTF
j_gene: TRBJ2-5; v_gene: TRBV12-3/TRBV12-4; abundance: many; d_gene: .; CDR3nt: TGTGCCAGCAGGGGGATAGGGGAGACCCAGTACTTC; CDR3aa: CASRGIGETQYF
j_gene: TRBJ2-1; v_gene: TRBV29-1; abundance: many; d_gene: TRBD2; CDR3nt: TGCAGCGCTTCGGGACCCCCGGGAGGTAATGAGCAGTTCTTC; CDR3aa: CSASGPPGGNEQFF
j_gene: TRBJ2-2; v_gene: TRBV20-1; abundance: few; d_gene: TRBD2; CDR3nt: TGCAGTGCTTTAGCGGGGGGAGGCACCGGGGAGCTGTTTTTT; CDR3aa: CSALAGGGTGELFF
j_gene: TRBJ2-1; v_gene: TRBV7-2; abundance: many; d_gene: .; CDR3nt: TGTGCCAGCAGCTTAGATTCGGGGGAGCAGTTCTTC; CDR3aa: CASSLDSGEQFF
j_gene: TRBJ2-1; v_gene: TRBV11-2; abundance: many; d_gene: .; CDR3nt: TGTGCCAGCAGCTTAGATCTTGCCGGACAATCCTACAATGAGCAGTTCTTC; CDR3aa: CASSLDLAGQSYNEQFF
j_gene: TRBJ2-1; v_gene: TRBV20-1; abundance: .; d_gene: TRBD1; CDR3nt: TGCAGTGCTAACCTCCGGGACAGGGGGTTCAATGAGCAGTTCTTC; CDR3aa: CSANLRDRGFNEQFF
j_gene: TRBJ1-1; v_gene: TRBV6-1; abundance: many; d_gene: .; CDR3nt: TGTGCCAGCAGTGAAAGAAACAGGGAGAACACTGAAGCTTTCTTT; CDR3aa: CASSERNRENTEAFF
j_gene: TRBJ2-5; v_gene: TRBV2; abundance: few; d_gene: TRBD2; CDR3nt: TGTGCCAGCAGTGAAGCGCTTGGACTAGCGGAGTACTTC; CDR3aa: CASSEALGLAEYF
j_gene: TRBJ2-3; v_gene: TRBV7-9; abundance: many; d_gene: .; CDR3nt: TGTGCCAGCAGCTTAGCTCCCTGGGGCAGCCGTGCGGATACGCAGTATTTT; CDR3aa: CASSLAPWGSRADTQYF
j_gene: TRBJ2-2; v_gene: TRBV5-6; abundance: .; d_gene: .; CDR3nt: TGTGCCAGCATCCTAAGCCGGGATGACGGGGAGCTGTTTTTT; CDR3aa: CASILSRDDGELFF
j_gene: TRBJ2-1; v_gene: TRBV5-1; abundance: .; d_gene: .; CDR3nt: TGCGCCAGCAGCCAGGAGACAGCGTACAATGAGCAGTTCTTC; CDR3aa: CASSQETAYNEQFF
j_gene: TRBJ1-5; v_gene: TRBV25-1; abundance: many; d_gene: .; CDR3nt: TGTGCCGAGGCTGCGGGGGGGTCCAGGCCCCAGCATTTT; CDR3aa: CAEAAGGSRPQHF
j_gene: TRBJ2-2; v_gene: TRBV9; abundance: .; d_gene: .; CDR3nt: TGTGCCAGCAGCGTAGAAGGGGGCGGGGAGCTGTTTTTT; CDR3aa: CASSVEGGGELFF
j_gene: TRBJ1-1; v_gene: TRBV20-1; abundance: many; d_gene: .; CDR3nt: TGCAGTGCGGGTCGGGTCAGAGGATCAAGTATGAACACTGAAGCTTTCTTT; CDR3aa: CSAGRVRGSSMNTEAFF
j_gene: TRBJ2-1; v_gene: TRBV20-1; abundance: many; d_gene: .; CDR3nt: TGCAGTGCGGGTCTGAACAATGAGCAGTTCTTC; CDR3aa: CSAGLNNEQFF
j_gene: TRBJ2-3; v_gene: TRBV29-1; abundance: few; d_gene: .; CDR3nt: TGCAGCGTTCCCCCAGGTGAAGATACGCAGTATTTT; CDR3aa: CSVPPGEDTQYF
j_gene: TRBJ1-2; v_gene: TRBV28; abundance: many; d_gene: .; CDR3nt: TGTGCCACAGAAGGAGGCCGTCGAGAGGGCTACACCTTC; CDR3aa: CATEGGRREGYTF
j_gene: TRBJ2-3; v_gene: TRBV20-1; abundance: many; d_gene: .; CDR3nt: TGCAGTGCTAGAGATAACAGGCTGAGAGATACGCAGTATTTT; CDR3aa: CSARDNRLRDTQYF
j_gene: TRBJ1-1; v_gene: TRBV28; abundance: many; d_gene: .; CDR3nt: TGTGCCAGCAGTCCAGCATATCGCCACACTGAAGCTTTCTTT; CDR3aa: CASSPAYRHTEAFF
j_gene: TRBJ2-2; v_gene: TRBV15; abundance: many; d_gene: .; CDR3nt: TGTGCCACCAGCATAGATTCGCGACGGTGGAACACCGGGGAGCTGTTTTTT; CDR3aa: CATSIDSRRWNTGELFF
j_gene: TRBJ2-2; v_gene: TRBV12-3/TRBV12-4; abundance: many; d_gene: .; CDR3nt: TGTGCCAGCAGTTTTGGAACGAACACCGGGGAGCTGTTTTTT; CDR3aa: CASSFGTNTGELFF
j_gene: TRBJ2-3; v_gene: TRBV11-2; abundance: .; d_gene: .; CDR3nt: TGTGCCAGCAGCTTAGCTCCTATATACACAGATACGCAGTATTTT; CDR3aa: CASSLAPIYTDTQYF
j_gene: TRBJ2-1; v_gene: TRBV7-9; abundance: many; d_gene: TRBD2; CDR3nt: TGTGCCAGCAGCTTGGCTAGCGGGGCCAACAATGAGCAGTTCTTC; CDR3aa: CASSLASGANNEQFF